The 5 T cell receptor beta chains below come from one sample, sequenced in a study of T cell clonality in common variable immunodeficiency. Study-wide findings and caveats: In common variable immunodeficiency, TCR beta chains reportedly carried fewer deletions and N-nucleotide insertions.

The antigens these receptors bind are not known. Libraries were prepared by immunoSEQ multiplex PCR; TCRdb keeps only in-frame clonotypes and omits some of them. The sample contains approximately 20,000 clones, none of them singletons. The sample comprised peripheral blood mononuclear cells. These TCRs come from a human donor with common variable immunodeficiency.

Ten or more counts support this clone. The CDR3 end is not reached by the read, which stops 3 residues before it; the germline J gene fills it in. The rearrangement links TRBV7-3 to TRBJ2-5; 7 bases are a match to TRBD1. J lost 5 bases, V lost 6 bases, and 15 bases had no gene match. Germline assignment: CDR1 SGHTA and CDR2 FQGTGA. This CDR3 spans 16 amino acids. This CDR3 is CASRPTGTGDLETQYF. The covered CDR3 bases are TGTGCCAGCAGGCCCACGGGAACAGGGGATCTCGAGACC.

This clone has only a few counts. The read stops 3 residues short of the end of the CDR3; the missing end is completed from the germline J gene. J is TRBJ2-5 and V is TRBV7-2, with 8 bases identical to TRBD1. Germline V lookup: CDR1 SGHTA, CDR2 FQGNSA. The CDR3 has 14 residues. The V and J ends lost 1 base and 5 bases, in that order; junction bases with no gene match: 3. Partial CDR3 DNA: TGTGCCAGCAGCTTAGGGACAGGGCGGGAGACC. Residues: CASSLGTGRET. The entire CDR3 protein is CASSLGTGRETQYF.

This clone was detected ten times or more. Read sequence stops 3 residues before the CDR3 end, and the germline J gene provides the missing end. This chain links TRBV6-1 with TRBJ1-1, with a tentative D call TRBD1 (5 bases). Germline assignment: CDR1 MNHNS and CDR2 SASEGT. This CDR3 spans 14 amino acids. Trimming stripped 4 bases from V and 0 bases from J, with 9 bases between. CDR3 region: CASSGRGVNTEAFF. Partial CDR3 DNA: TGTGCCAGCAGTGGTCGGGGGGTGAACACTGAA.

This clone was detected only a few times. Read data end 3 residues before the CDR3 end; the end is taken from the germline J gene. The rearrangement joins TRBV30 to TRBJ1-1, with TRBD1 matching over 10 bases. Per germline, CDR1 GTSNPN and CDR2 SVGIG (reference sequence). J gave up 4 bases and V 3 bases, and 5 bases lay outside the gene matches. The CDR3 consists of 14 residues. The DNA read from the CDR3 is TGTGCCTGGAGCCGGACAGGGGGAGGCACTGAA. Residues: CAWSRTGGGTE. The full-length CDR3 reads as CAWSRTGGGTEAFF.

This clone was counted a few times. Read sequence stops 3 residues before the CDR3 end, and the germline J gene provides the missing end. This chain joins TRBV2 and TRBJ2-7; 7 bases are a match to TRBD1. V was pared by 6 bases and J by 0 bases, with 5 bases of the junction left unmatched. Germline-derived CDR1 and CDR2 are SNHLY and FYNNEI. The CDR3 is 14 residues long. CDR3 bases read: TGTGCCAGCAGAGCCGGGACAGACTCCTACGAG. It translates to CASRAGTDSYE. The complete CDR3 protein is CASRAGTDSYEQYF.